These T cell receptor beta chains were read from a single sample in a study of neoadjuvant anti-PD-1 for oral cavity cancer. Clones were read by immunoSEQ multiplex PCR, and TCRdb kept only the in-frame ones, dropping some. The sample includes some 6,000 clones, roughly 60% of them seen just once. The sequenced sample was tumor tissue, obtained before nivolumab (anti-PD-1) treatment. These receptors were obtained from a person aged 35-79 years with oral cavity squamous cell carcinoma. CDR3s include the opening cysteine and the closing phenylalanine or tryptophan. The D gene is left open where the match is weak. Clone size is given for some rows only: seen once, a few or many times, or a class if the clone is expanded.

few,-,TRBJ1-5,TRBV4-1,TGCGCCAGCAGCCAAGATTACGGATATCAGCCCCAGCATTTT,CASSQDYGYQPQHF
few,-,TRBJ2-5,TRBV19,TGTGCCAGTAGGCGGGGTCTAGAGGAGACCCAGTACTTC,CASRRGLEETQYF
-,-,TRBJ1-1,TRBV6-5,TGTGCCAGCTCTAGTGGCACTGAAGCTTTCTTT,CASSSGTEAFF
medium-sized,TRBD1,TRBJ1-5,TRBV27,TGTGCCAGCAGTCGCCTAACAGGGGGCAATCAGCCCCAGCATTTT,CASSRLTGGNQPQHF
once,TRBD1,TRBJ1-2,TRBV30,TGTGCCTGGAGTAATCAGGGGGCGAGCTATGGCTACACCTTC,CAWSNQGASYGYTF
-,-,TRBJ1-4,TRBV2,TGTGCCAGCAGTGGCTACGGGTACCAAGATGAAAAACTGTTTTTT,CASSGYGYQDEKLFF
-,-,TRBJ1-1,TRBV14,TGTGCCAGCAGTCAAGCGAGACGGTTCACTGAAGCTTTCTTT,CASSQARRFTEAFF
-,-,TRBJ1-2,TRBV7-9,TGTGCCAGCAGCTTAGCCTACAGCGACAGAACGGGAGGCTACACCTTC,CASSLAYSDRTGGYTF
few,TRBD2,TRBJ2-3,TRBV2,TGTGCCAGCATTGTGGGACTAGCGGGGCGCACAGATACGCAGTATTTT,CASIVGLAGRTDTQYF
few,TRBD2,TRBJ2-1,TRBV7-8,TGTGCCAGCAGCTTAGAAGTGACTAGCGGGGGAGCGGGCTCCTACAATGAGCAGTTCTTC,CASSLEVTSGGAGSYNEQFF